The clone carrying this TCR beta chain showed up just a few times. This sample was included in a study of cytomegalovirus exposure and HLA in healthy donors. The ends lost 5 bases at V and 1 base at J; junction bases unmatched: 3. This CDR3 is built from 14 residues. Germline CDR1 MNHEY, CDR2 SVGAGI. Primers included in the PCR were 60 Vbeta and 13 Jbeta primers. Sequencing used immunoSEQ multiplex PCR; TCRdb keeps in-frame clones, though not all of them. The table records about 200,000 clones, around 80% of them present only once. Sequenced sample: PBMCs. The chain carries TRBV6-5 and TRBJ1-1; 8 nucleotides agree with TRBD1. This receptor was identified in a woman younger than 35 in good health and CMV-seronegative. CDR3 sequence: CASSHRGTNTEAFF. Written as DNA, the CDR3 is TGTGCCAGCAGTCACAGGGGGACGAACACTGAAGCTTTCTTT.